This paragraph covers one T cell receptor beta chain sequence. Its specificity is not known. The germline gives CDR1 SGHVS, CDR2 FNYEAQ. V shed 8 bases, J shed 0 bases, and the junction held 3 bases outside the gene matches. This CDR3 has 14 amino acids. Unique molecular identifiers were used to barcode this TCRbeta library. One entry per CDR3 protein results from TCRdb running MiXCR on the PCR reads. Counted here are around 450,000 distinct CDR3 sequences, over 9.5% occurring once; the ten biggest clones make up 2%. The record originates from a study of T-cell reconstitution after alpha-beta-depleted transplantation in children. Whole-study findings and limits: At the one-year point after transplant, T-cell counts and TCRbeta diversity were found to come mostly from T cells that had been newly produced. Reports say that about two months after transplant, the alpha-beta T cells came out of several hundred graft clones that had expanded. Surviving recipient T cells and intrathymic progenitors accounted for some patients' high TCRbeta diversity at day 60.

V gene TRBV7-6 combines with J gene TRBJ2-2; 7 bases line up with TRBD2. The clonotype originates from a child aged 2 to 15 with inherited bone marrow failure, due to receive a stem cell transplant. The material was PBMCs, obtained before TCRalphabeta/CD19-depleted stem cell transplant. The CDR3 sequence is CASGRVANTGELFF. The CDR3 nucleotides read TGTGCCAGCGGGAGGGTGGCGAACACCGGGGAGCTGTTTTTT. Based on the CDR3 plus reference TRBV7-6 and TRBJ2-2, the full variable domain is GAGVSQSPRYKVTKRGQDVALRCDPISGHVSLYWYRQALGQGPEFLTYFNYEAQQDKSGLPNDRFSAERPEGSISTLTIQRTEQRDSAMYRCASGRVANTGELFFGEGSRLTVL.